This T cell receptor beta chain is drawn from a study of blood T cell repertoires in COVID-19. Study overall: COVID-19 samples, acute and convalescent, were from the United States, Italy and Spain. Sample material is recorded as cDNA or gDNA derived from T cells, B-cell-depleted T cells, or PBMCs.

In the original workflow: Quantification of nucleated cells was approximated via reference gene primer amplification. The assay was immunoSEQ multiplex PCR, and TCRdb's table has in-frame clones only and misses some. The DNA gave D and trimming, while V, J and clone size come from that table. The sample holds 150,000 to 200,000 clones; 80% to 90% are singletons and the top ten take 2.1%. The germline V gene has CDR1 SGHRS and CDR2 YFSETQ. Between the trimmed V and J ends, which lost 0 bases and 2 bases, there was a span of 10 bases. CDR3 length: 15 amino acids. Sample: peripheral blood. The rearrangement links TRBV5-1 to TRBJ2-3; weak D call: TRBD1 (5 bases). The receptor was derived from a man aged 65-85 years with active or convalescent COVID-19. CDR3 amino acids: CASSLVAGYTDTQYF. CDR3 coding DNA: TGCGCCAGCAGCTTGGTCGCAGGGTACACAGATACGCAGTATTTT.